Listed here are 26 T cell receptor beta chains from one sample, sequenced in a study of identical twins. TCRdb itself ran the 5' RACE reads through MiXCR, one entry per CDR3 protein. The sample includes 500,000 to 650,000 distinct CDR3 sequences, roughly 7.1% of them seen just once. These data also featured in a second study, about yellow fever vaccine responses in identical twins.

Sequencing was performed on PBMCs. The receptors derive from a woman aged 18-30 years in good health.

The V call is TRBV2, the J call TRBJ2-7, with D uncertain. CDR3 length: 14 residues. Trimming took off 6 bases at V and 1 base at J, with 13 bases between the two ends. CDR1 and CDR2 from the germline V gene are SNHLY and FYNNEI. The CDR3 reads CASSRSTLSYEQYF. The DNA of the CDR3 is TGTGCCAGCAGCCGATCGACGTTGTCCTACGAGCAGTACTTC.

This clonotype was recorded many times. DNA of the CDR3: TGCAGCGTTGAAGGATGGGGATCCTACAATGAGCAGTTCTTC. It codes for CSVEGWGSYNEQFF. The chain uses TRBV29-1 and TRBJ2-1; D is uncertain. The CDR3 is 14 amino acids. V gave up 1 base and J gave up 1 base, with 8 bases separating them. Germline assignment: CDR1 SQVTM and CDR2 ANQGSEA.

This clonotype occurred many times. The chain has TRBV12-3 or TRBV12-4 and TRBJ2-7; a possible D gene is TRBD1 (6 bases). The CDR3 is 15 amino acids. With 1 base removed from V and 6 bases from J, the gap between germline ends came to 16 bases. The CDR3 loop is CASSLDIITGSEQYF. Written as DNA, the CDR3 is TGTGCCAGCAGTTTAGACATCATAACAGGGTCCGAGCAGTACTTC.

This chain links TRBV4-1 with TRBJ2-3; D not resolved. Germline-derived CDR1 and CDR2 are MGHRA and YSYEKL. The CDR3 totals 16 residues. The V gene lost 4 bases and the J gene lost 6 bases, with 20 bases spanning the gap. The CDR3 bases are TGCGCCAGCAGCCCCCTCCCCCCGCCCGTACAGGATACGCAGTATTTT. This gives the protein CASSPLPPPVQDTQYF.

The sample holds a few counts of this clonotype. This chain joins TRBV20-1 and TRBJ2-1, with D maybe TRBD2 (6 bases). Trimming pared 3 bases from V and 5 bases from J, leaving 11 bases between. Germline-derived CDR1 and CDR2 are DFQATT and SNEGSKA (reference sequence). CDR3 length equals 13 residues. The CDR3 nucleotides are TGCAGTGCTAGCGGCGGGGCTAACAATGAGCAGTTCTTC. Protein sequence: CSASGGANNEQFF.

There are a few counts of this clonotype. The CDR3 DNA reads as TGTGCCAGCAGTGAAACGACCATAAACTACAATGAGCAGTTCTTC. Amino acids: CASSETTINYNEQFF. V is TRBV25-1 and J is TRBJ2-1; D gene unclear. V lost 2 bases and J 3 bases, leaving 11 bases between the germline ends. The CDR3 runs 15 residues. Looked up from germline, CDR1 is MGHDK and CDR2 is SYGVNS.

A few counts support this clonotype. The rearrangement links TRBV27 to TRBJ1-5, with D perhaps TRBD1 (5 bases). The CDR3 sequence is 13 residues long. V was trimmed by 6 bases and J by 3 bases, leaving 9 bases between them. Germline V gene data show CDR1 as MNHEY and CDR2 as SMNVEV (reference sequence). CDR3: CASRSGYNQPQHF. The CDR3 DNA reads TGTGCCAGCAGGTCAGGGTACAATCAGCCCCAGCATTTT.

This clonotype was observed many times. The rearrangement uses TRBV25-1 and TRBJ2-1; the D gene is possibly TRBD1 (5 bases). The CDR3 spans 18 residues. Germline V gene data show CDR1 as MGHDK and CDR2 as SYGVNS. The V and J ends lost 3 bases and 0 bases respectively, with 18 bases between them. Here the CDR3 reads CASSDVLLGPHSYNEQFF. CDR3 sequence (DNA): TGTGCCAGCAGTGACGTTCTGTTGGGGCCTCACTCCTACAATGAGCAGTTCTTC.

As DNA, the CDR3 is TGCAGTGCTGGACAGTCCTACGAGCAGTACGTC. Residues: CSAGQSYEQYV. The gene calls are TRBV20-1 and TRBJ2-7; possibly TRBD1 for D (6 bases). Per the germline V gene, CDR1 is DFQATT and CDR2 is SNEGSKA (reference sequence). Trimming cost V 5 bases and J 1 base, with 6 bases left between them. The CDR3 is 11 amino acids.

This clonotype has at least ten counts. The chain is built from TRBV24-1 and TRBJ2-3; D ambiguous. The germline gives CDR1 KGHDR, CDR2 SFDVKD. There are 12 residues in the CDR3. With 10 bases removed from V and 0 bases from J, the gap between germline ends came to 7 bases. Written as DNA, the CDR3 is TGTGCCACGTCGGCTAGCACAGATACGCAGTATTTT. It translates to CATSASTDTQYF.

This clonotype has more than one count but fewer than ten. The chain carries TRBV11-1 and TRBJ2-3; 11 bases are shared with TRBD2. V lost 6 bases, J lost 4 bases, and 24 bases stayed unmatched. In germline, CDR1 is SGHAT, CDR2 FQDESV (reference sequence). The CDR3 is 21 amino acids. CDR3 coding DNA: TGTGCCAGCAGACCCGGAAGACAGGGGCAAACTAGCGGGGGATACTCAGATACGCAGTATTTT. Translation gives CASRPGRQGQTSGGYSDTQYF.

CDR3 in amino acids: CASSRRDTSGNTIYF. CDR3 sequence (DNA): TGTGCCAGCAGCCGCCGGGACACCTCTGGAAACACCATATATTTT. J is TRBJ1-3 and V is TRBV7-9, with TRBD1 as a possible D gene (6 bases). This CDR3 is 15 amino acids long. The ends were cut back, 5 bases at V and 0 bases at J, with 11 bases in the middle. Looked up from germline, CDR1 is SEHNR and CDR2 is FQNEAQ (reference sequence).

J is TRBJ2-7 and V is TRBV11-2; 13 bases line up with TRBD2. In germline, CDR1 is SGHAT, CDR2 FQNNGV. This CDR3 contains 19 residues. The V segment lost 1 base and the J segment 6 bases; nucleotides outside the gene matches: 15. The CDR3 loop reads CASSLVAGLAGTPSGEQYF. The CDR3, as DNA: TGTGCCAGCAGCTTAGTTGCGGGACTAGCGGGAACGCCCTCCGGCGAGCAGTACTTC.

V and J are TRBV10-1 and TRBJ2-5; TRBD1 agrees at 9 bases. This CDR3 is 13 amino acids long. The V gene's germline CDR1 is WNHNN and CDR2 SYGVQD (reference sequence). Trimming took 8 bases from V and 4 from J; bases not matched to a gene: 5. The CDR3 region has the DNA TGCGCCAGCGGACAGGGGCTGTTAGAGACCCAGTACTTC. It translates to CASGQGLLETQYF.

The chain links TRBV19 to TRBJ1-3, with 7 bases fitting TRBD1. V shed 5 bases and J 11 bases; nucleotides not matched to a gene: 3. Germline V CDR1 and CDR2: LNHDA, SQIVND (reference sequence). This CDR3 comprises 11 residues. In DNA, the CDR3 is TGTGCCAGTAGTTCCGACAGGGCCATATATTTT. It encodes CASSSDRAIYF.

The chain uses TRBV10-2 and TRBJ2-3; 9 positions match TRBD2. V trimming: 7 bases; J trimming: 1 base; junction bases outside the gene matches: 18. The germline V gene has CDR1 WSHSY and CDR2 SAAADI. This CDR3 contains 19 residues. The DNA for the CDR3 is TGCGCCAGCACCGTGGAGCGGGGGGACTTCTGGTCGGGCACAGATACGCAGTATTTT. As protein: CASTVERGDFWSGTDTQYF.

This clonotype showed up just a few times. The V call is TRBV24-1, the J call TRBJ2-1; TRBD2 is a possible D gene (7 bases). The germline CDR1 and CDR2 sequences are KGHDR and SFDVKD. V was pared by 5 bases and J by 2 bases, with 15 bases between. The CDR3 consists of 16 residues. In DNA, the CDR3 is TGTGCCACCAGTGGGGGGGGCGTCGCTCCCTACAATGAGCAGTTCTTC. Its protein is CATSGGGVAPYNEQFF.

This chain uses TRBV18 with TRBJ1-5; TRBD1 aligns across 7 bases. This CDR3 is built from 16 residues. Trimming took 4 bases from V and 0 from J; bases not matched to a gene: 6. The V gene's germline CDR1 is KGHSH and CDR2 LQKENI. This CDR3 reads CASSRGTVNSNQPQHF. In DNA form, the CDR3 reads TGTGCCAGCTCACGCGGGACAGTCAATAGCAATCAGCCCCAGCATTTT.

This clonotype has a handful of counts. Sequence at one end of the junction differs from germline and may be a read error. This sequence joins TRBV11-2 and TRBJ1-3; D is unclear. The CDR3 has 12 amino acids. Germline V gives CDR1 SGHAT, CDR2 FQNNGV. CDR3 in amino acids: CTSSISGNTIYF. In nucleotides, the CDR3 is TGTACCAGCAGCATCTCTGGAAACACCATATATTTT. The whole variable domain, filled in from reference TRBV11-2 and TRBJ1-3, reads EAGVAQSPRYKIIEKRQSVAFWCNPISGHATLYWYQQILGQGPKLLIQFQNNGVVDDSQLPKDRFSAERLKGVDSTLKIQPAKLEDSAVYLCTSSISGNTIYFGEGSWLTVV.

This clonotype showed up just a few times. The J gene is TRBJ2-1, the V gene TRBV7-6, with D perhaps matching TRBD1 (5 bases). V was trimmed by 5 bases and J by 0 bases, leaving 11 bases between them. The CDR3 runs 15 residues. Per germline, CDR1 SGHVS and CDR2 FNYEAQ. The CDR3 spells CASSPDMSSYNEQFF. CDR3 nucleotide sequence: TGTGCCAGCAGCCCGGACATGAGCTCCTACAATGAGCAGTTCTTC. Complete variable domain (other parts from reference TRBV7-6 and TRBJ2-1): GAGVSQSPRYKVTKRGQDVALRCDPISGHVSLYWYRQALGQGPEFLTYFNYEAQQDKSGLPNDRFSAERPEGSISTLTIQRTEQRDSAMYRCASSPDMSSYNEQFFGPGTRLTVL.

This clonotype was counted only a few times. The chain couples TRBV12-3 or TRBV12-4 to TRBJ2-1; 8 bases are shared with TRBD2. The junction had 14 bases not matched to a gene; V was cut back by 9 bases and J by 7 bases. The CDR3 runs to 15 residues. CDR3 sequence: CASWMAGGTTNEQFF. The CDR3 bases are TGTGCCAGTTGGATGGCGGGGGGCACCACTAATGAGCAGTTCTTC.

This clonotype has at least ten counts. The chain carries TRBV20-1 and TRBJ2-7; TRBD2 might be the D (6 bases). Per germline, CDR1 DFQATT and CDR2 SNEGSKA (reference sequence). Trimming left V 0 bases short and J 1 base short, with 13 bases between. The CDR3 runs to 15 residues. CDR3 protein: CSAREVERASYEQYF. DNA for the CDR3: TGCAGTGCTAGAGAGGTCGAGCGGGCGTCCTACGAGCAGTACTTC.

This clonotype has at least ten counts. This CDR3 is CSVATGNQPQHF. The CDR3 bases are TGCAGCGTAGCGACAGGCAATCAGCCCCAGCATTTT. The chain carries TRBV29-1 and TRBJ1-5; D is perhaps TRBD1 (5 bases). The V end was cut by 6 bases, the J end by 2 bases, with 8 bases between. CDR3 size: 12 residues. Germline V gene lookup returns CDR1 SQVTM and CDR2 ANQGSEA.

In its sample, this clonotype was seen a few times. In DNA form, the CDR3 reads TGTGCCAGCACCCACGAATGGTACCAAGAGACCCAGTACTTC. Its translation is CASTHEWYQETQYF. The chain has TRBV5-5 and TRBJ2-5; D gene ambiguous. Germline loops: CDR1 SGHKS, CDR2 YYEKEE (reference sequence). Trimming removed 6 bases from V and 0 bases from J, with 12 bases in between. The CDR3 has 14 amino acids.

The chain uses TRBV4-2 and TRBJ2-6; D is perhaps TRBD2 (6 bases). Trimming took off 0 bases at V and 0 bases at J, with 12 bases between the two ends. This CDR3 spans 18 amino acids. The germline CDR1 and CDR2 sequences are LGHNA and YNFKEQ. This CDR3 is CASSQDKGRGSGANVLTF. CDR3 bases: TGTGCCAGCAGCCAAGATAAGGGGCGGGGCTCTGGGGCCAACGTCCTGACTTTC.

J is TRBJ2-3 and V is TRBV18, with a weak D call TRBD2 (5 bases). Per germline, CDR1 KGHSH and CDR2 LQKENI. The ends were cut back, 6 bases at V and 3 bases at J, with 13 bases in the middle. The CDR3 runs 14 residues. DNA for the CDR3: TGTGCCAGCTCCCGCCGCTCGGGGACAGATACGCAGTATTTT. Translating it yields CASSRRSGTDTQYF.